The 24 T cell receptor beta chains in this list originate from one sample, sequenced in a study of cytomegalovirus exposure and HLA in healthy donors. Method: immunoSEQ multiplex PCR; TCRdb's copy keeps in-frame clones and lacks some. The profile shows under 400,000 clones, approximately 91% of them singletons. The sequenced material came from PBMCs. These receptors were collected from a young man in good health and CMV-seronegative.

This clone has more than one count but fewer than ten. The rearrangement links TRBV28 to TRBJ2-7; TRBD1 matches at 7 bases. The CDR3 totals 15 residues. V was pared by 5 bases and J by 2 bases, with 9 bases of the junction left unmatched. Per germline, CDR1 MDHEN and CDR2 SYDVKM. The CDR3 DNA follows: TGTGCCAGCAGTCAACATGACAGGGCCGCCTACGAGCAGTACTTC. Translation gives CASSQHDRAAYEQYF.

The CDR3 here is CASSPGLGTDTQYF. The CDR3 DNA sequence: TGTGCCAGCTCACCCGGACTTGGGACAGATACGCAGTATTTT. The chain recombines TRBV18 with TRBJ2-3; D may be TRBD2 (5 bases). V lost 3 bases, J lost 3 bases, and 10 bases lay in between. CDR3 length: 14 residues. The V gene's germline CDR1 is KGHSH and CDR2 LQKENI.

The chain combines TRBV7-9 with TRBJ2-7; TRBD1 matches 10 bases. Trimming cost V 5 bases and J 4 bases; bases outside gene matches: 8. The CDR3 has 15 residues. Germline values: CDR1 SEHNR, CDR2 FQNEAQ (reference sequence). CDR3 amino acids: CASSPGTGDSYEQYF. As DNA, the CDR3 is TGTGCCAGCAGCCCAGGGACAGGGGATTCGTACGAGCAGTACTTC.

The chain links TRBV7-6 to TRBJ1-6; D is perhaps TRBD1 (5 bases). V was clipped by 5 bases and J by 9 bases, with 17 bases between them. From germline, CDR1 is SGHVS and CDR2 FNYEAQ. The CDR3 spans 15 residues. As DNA, the CDR3 is TGTGCCAGCAGCACCTGGACATCGGCAGGTTCACCCCTCCACTTT. Its protein is CASSTWTSAGSPLHF. Drawing the rest from reference TRBV7-6 and TRBJ1-6, the complete variable domain is GAGVSQSPRYKVTKRGQDVALRCDPISGHVSLYWYRQALGQGPEFLTYFNYEAQQDKSGLPNDRFSAERPEGSISTLTIQRTEQRDSAMYRCASSTWTSAGSPLHFGNGTRLTVT.

The J gene is TRBJ1-1, the V gene TRBV11-2; the D gene is possibly TRBD1 (5 bases). Per the germline V gene, CDR1 is SGHAT and CDR2 is FQNNGV. Trimming stripped 5 bases from V and 1 base from J, with 14 bases between. This CDR3 is 15 amino acids long. This CDR3 reads CASSDRIGGNTEAFF. The CDR3 DNA reads TGTGCCAGCAGCGACCGCATCGGGGGGAACACTGAAGCTTTCTTT. Full variable domain (outside the CDR3, taken from reference TRBV11-2 and TRBJ1-1): EAGVAQSPRYKIIEKRQSVAFWCNPISGHATLYWYQQILGQGPKLLIQFQNNGVVDDSQLPKDRFSAERLKGVDSTLKIQPAKLEDSAVYLCASSDRIGGNTEAFFGQGTRLTVV.

This sequence joins TRBV5-6 and TRBJ2-2; 7 nucleotides agree with TRBD1. Germline CDR1 is SGHDT and CDR2 is YYEEEE. Trimming at V came to 0 bases and at J to 4 bases, leaving 3 bases not matched to a gene. The CDR3 has 15 residues. CDR3 sequence: CASSLGQGSTGELFF. Written as DNA, the CDR3 is TGTGCCAGCAGCTTGGGACAGGGTAGCACCGGGGAGCTGTTTTTT.

This rearrangement joins TRBV30 to TRBJ1-2; a possible D gene is TRBD1 (5 bases). Germline CDR1 GTSNPN, CDR2 SVGIG (reference sequence). This CDR3 comprises 13 residues. V was shortened by 4 bases and J by 3 bases, with 12 bases between the two germline ends. CDR3 bases: TGTGCCTGGACCCTCTCAGGGCACTATGGCTACACCTTC. It codes for CAWTLSGHYGYTF.

The chain combines TRBV7-6 with TRBJ2-7; TRBD1 aligns across 9 bases. CDR3 length equals 15 residues. Germline CDR1 and CDR2: SGHVS and FNYEAQ. Trimming removed 1 base from V and 3 bases from J; junction bases left unmatched: 4. The CDR3 DNA sequence: TGTGCCAGCAGCTTAGGGGACAGGGTATACTACGAGCAGTACTTC. Translating gives CASSLGDRVYYEQYF.

The chain joins TRBV6-1 to TRBJ2-7; 10 nucleotides agree with TRBD1. Trimming removed 6 bases from V and 2 bases from J; junction bases left unmatched: 7. CDR1 is MNHNS and CDR2 is SASEGT in the germline V gene. The CDR3 spans 15 residues. CDR3 bases: TGTGCCAGCAGGGAAACCGGGACAGGGGCCTACGAGCAGTACTTC. It codes for CASRETGTGAYEQYF.

The chain uses TRBV4-1 and TRBJ2-3; 9 bases match TRBD2. With 4 bases clipped from V and 5 bases from J, the junction kept 7 bases outside the gene matches. The germline V gene encodes CDR1 MGHRA and CDR2 YSYEKL. CDR3 size: 15 residues. The DNA for the CDR3 is TGCGCCAGCAGCCTCGGGACTAGCTGGAGAGATACGCAGTATTTT. Translating gives CASSLGTSWRDTQYF.

The CDR3 nucleotides read TGCGCCAGCAGAACACAGGGAATGAACACTGAAGCTTTCTTT. Translated: CASRTQGMNTEAFF. This chain links TRBV5-1 with TRBJ1-1, with D possibly TRBD1 on 6 matching bases. Germline values: CDR1 SGHRS, CDR2 YFSETQ. Deletions cut 5 bases from V and 0 bases from J, with 11 bases between. CDR3 length: 14 residues.

The chain is built from TRBV5-6 and TRBJ1-2; tentatively, D is TRBD1 (5 bases). The V end lost 3 bases, the J end lost 8 bases, and 14 bases lay between the germline ends. The CDR3 sequence is 13 residues long. In germline, CDR1 is SGHDT, CDR2 YYEEEE. This chain's CDR3 is CASSSSGMGGYTF. In DNA, the CDR3 is TGTGCCAGCAGCTCCTCAGGGATGGGGGGCTACACCTTC.

This clone was seen a few times. The CDR3 nucleotides are TGTGCCAGCAGCTTGGCAGTCCCGGAGGGCTACACCTTC. It yields the protein CASSLAVPEGYTF. The chain uses TRBV5-4 and TRBJ1-2; no firm D call. Germline CDR1 and CDR2: SGHNT and YYREEE (reference sequence). V was trimmed by 0 bases and J by 8 bases, leaving 11 bases between them. CDR3 length: 13 residues.

The gene calls are TRBV9 and TRBJ1-5, with a possible D match to TRBD1 (5 bases). Germline loops: CDR1 SGDLS, CDR2 YYNGEE. The germline V and J ends were trimmed by 4 bases and 3 bases, with 14 bases remaining between them. The CDR3 has 15 residues. CDR3 protein: CASSSDSANNQPQHF. The CDR3 bases are TGTGCCAGCAGCTCAGACAGTGCTAACAATCAGCCCCAGCATTTT.

This chain uses TRBV5-6 with TRBJ1-6; D is possibly TRBD1 (6 bases). This CDR3 is 16 amino acids long. Germline loops: CDR1 SGHDT, CDR2 YYEEEE. Trimming left V 0 bases short and J 6 bases short, with 13 bases between. CDR3 sequence reads: CASSLDTGNRNSPLHF. In DNA, the CDR3 is TGTGCCAGCAGCTTGGACACAGGGAACCGTAATTCACCCCTCCACTTT.

The chain uses TRBV7-9 and TRBJ1-2; 9 nucleotides match TRBD1. J gave up 7 bases and V 10 bases, and 10 bases lay outside the gene matches. Germline CDR1 and CDR2: SEHNR and FQNEAQ (reference sequence). This CDR3 is 13 amino acids long. In nucleotides, the CDR3 is TGTGCCATAGAGGCGGGACAGGGACTTGGCTACACCTTC. Its protein is CAIEAGQGLGYTF.

The rearrangement uses TRBV9 and TRBJ2-7; 13 nucleotides match TRBD2. This CDR3 has 18 amino acids. After removal of 0 bases from V and 3 bases from J, the junction contained 9 bases not matched to a gene. Germline CDR1 and CDR2: SGDLS and YYNGEE. CDR3 loop: CASSVVRLAGGPHYEQYF. As DNA, the CDR3 is TGTGCCAGCAGCGTAGTGAGACTAGCGGGGGGCCCTCACTACGAGCAGTACTTC.

This clone was recorded once. The rearrangement uses TRBV5-4 and TRBJ1-2; 7 nucleotides match TRBD1. The germline CDR1 and CDR2 sequences are SGHNT and YYREEE (reference sequence). The CDR3 has 14 amino acids. V lost 5 bases, J lost 4 bases, and 8 bases stayed unmatched. The DNA of the CDR3 is TGTGCCAGCAGTCCCAGGGGGTACTCCTATGGCTACACCTTC. Translated, it gives CASSPRGYSYGYTF.

The chain carries TRBV6-5 and TRBJ2-3; TRBD2 matches at 14 bases. CDR3 length equals 16 residues. Unmatched junction bases numbered 5, after V lost 2 bases and J lost 7 bases. From germline, CDR1 is MNHEY and CDR2 SVGAGI. The CDR3 DNA is TGTGCCAGCAGTTACCAGACTAGCGGGGGGGCGTATACGCAGTATTTT. Translating gives CASSYQTSGGAYTQYF.

The genes are TRBV27 and TRBJ2-3; no definite D call. Trimming stripped 1 base from V and 3 bases from J, with 8 bases between. This CDR3 has 14 residues. Per the germline V gene, CDR1 is MNHEY and CDR2 is SMNVEV (reference sequence). CDR3 nucleotide sequence: TGTGCCAGCAGTTTATTGACTGGGACAGATACGCAGTATTTT. Its translation is CASSLLTGTDTQYF.

This chain links TRBV5-4 with TRBJ2-5, with D perhaps matching TRBD2 (7 bases). In germline, CDR1 is SGHNT, CDR2 YYREEE (reference sequence). Trimming shortened V by 0 bases and J by 6 bases, and 12 bases separated the two germline ends. The length of the CDR3 is 14 residues. The CDR3 reads CASSLDRGAKTQYF. The CDR3 nucleotides read TGTGCCAGCAGCTTGGATCGGGGGGCGAAGACCCAGTACTTC.

The chain links TRBV6-5 to TRBJ1-5; weak D call: TRBD1 (5 bases). The germline V gene has CDR1 MNHEY and CDR2 SVGAGI. Trimming stripped 4 bases from V and 9 bases from J, with 16 bases between. The CDR3 runs 14 residues. CDR3 in amino acids: CASSSRVTDRPQHF. DNA for the CDR3: TGTGCCAGCAGTTCCAGGGTGACGGATCGGCCCCAGCATTTT.

J is TRBJ1-6 and V is TRBV6-5, with 9 nucleotides matching TRBD1. The CDR3 sequence is 14 residues long. V lost 4 bases to trimming and J lost 8 bases; unmatched junction nucleotides: 3. Germline CDR1 MNHEY, CDR2 SVGAGI. The chain's CDR3 is CASSWRTGDSPLHF. The CDR3 DNA sequence: TGTGCCAGCAGTTGGAGGACAGGGGATTCACCCCTCCACTTT.

Notes on this clone: This specimen includes other DNA sequences encoding the same CDR3. This chain joins TRBV18 and TRBJ2-1; TRBD2 aligns across 16 bases. CDR1 and CDR2 from the germline V gene are KGHSH and LQKENI. The CDR3 covers 17 residues. The junction had 3 bases not matched to a gene; V was cut back by 0 bases and J by 7 bases. The CDR3 sequence is CASSPPGLAGGRNEQFF. The CDR3 DNA follows: TGTGCCAGCTCACCACCGGGACTAGCGGGGGGGCGAAATGAGCAGTTCTTC.